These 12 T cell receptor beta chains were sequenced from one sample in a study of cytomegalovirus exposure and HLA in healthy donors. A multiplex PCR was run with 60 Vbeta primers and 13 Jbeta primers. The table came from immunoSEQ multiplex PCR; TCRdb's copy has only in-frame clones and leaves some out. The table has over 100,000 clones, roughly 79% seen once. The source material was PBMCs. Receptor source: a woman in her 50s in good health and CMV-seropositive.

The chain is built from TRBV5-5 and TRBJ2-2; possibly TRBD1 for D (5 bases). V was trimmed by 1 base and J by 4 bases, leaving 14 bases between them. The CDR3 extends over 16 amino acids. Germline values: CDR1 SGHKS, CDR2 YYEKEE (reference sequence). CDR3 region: CASSLRVFQGTGELFF. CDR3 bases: TGTGCCAGCAGCTTGAGAGTCTTTCAGGGCACCGGGGAGCTGTTTTTT.

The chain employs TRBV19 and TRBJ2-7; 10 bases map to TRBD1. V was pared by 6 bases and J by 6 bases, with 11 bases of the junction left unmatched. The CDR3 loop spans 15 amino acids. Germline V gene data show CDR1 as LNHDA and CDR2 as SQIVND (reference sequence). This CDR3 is CASSPGTGVYGEQYF. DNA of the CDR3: TGTGCCAGTAGCCCTGGGACAGGGGTATATGGCGAGCAGTACTTC.

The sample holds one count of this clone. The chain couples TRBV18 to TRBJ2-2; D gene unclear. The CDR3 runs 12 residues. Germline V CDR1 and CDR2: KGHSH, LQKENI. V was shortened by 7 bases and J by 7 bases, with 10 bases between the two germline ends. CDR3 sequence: CASLSFIGELFF. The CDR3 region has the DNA TGTGCCAGCTTGAGTTTTATCGGGGAGCTGTTTTTT.

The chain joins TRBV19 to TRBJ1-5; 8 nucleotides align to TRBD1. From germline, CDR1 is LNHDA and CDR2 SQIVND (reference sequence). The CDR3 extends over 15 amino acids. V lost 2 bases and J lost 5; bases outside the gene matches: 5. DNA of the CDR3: TGTGCCAGTAGTATAAGGTCAGGGGGCCATCAGCCCCAGCATTTT. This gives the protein CASSIRSGGHQPQHF.

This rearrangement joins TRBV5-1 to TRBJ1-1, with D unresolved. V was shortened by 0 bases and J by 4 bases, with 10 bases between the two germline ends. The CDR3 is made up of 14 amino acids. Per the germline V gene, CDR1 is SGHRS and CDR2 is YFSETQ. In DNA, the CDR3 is TGCGCCAGCAGCTTGGGCGGGGTGAGCACTGAAGCTTTCTTT. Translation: CASSLGGVSTEAFF.

CDR3 sequence reads: CAISGTSGGAGEQYF. Written as DNA, the CDR3 is TGTGCCATCAGTGGGACTAGCGGGGGGGCGGGGGAGCAGTACTTC. The chain has TRBV10-3 and TRBJ2-7, with 15 bases identical to TRBD2. The CDR3 spans 15 residues. After removal of 4 bases from V and 7 bases from J, the junction contained 5 bases not matched to a gene. The germline V gene encodes CDR1 ENHRY and CDR2 SYGVKD.

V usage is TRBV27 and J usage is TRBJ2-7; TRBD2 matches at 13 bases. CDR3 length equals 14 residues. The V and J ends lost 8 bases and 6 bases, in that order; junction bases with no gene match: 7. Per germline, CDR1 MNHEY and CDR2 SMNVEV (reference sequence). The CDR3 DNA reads TGTGCCAGCCAGACTAGCGGGGGGCCCGCCGAGCAGTACTTC. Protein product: CASQTSGGPAEQYF.

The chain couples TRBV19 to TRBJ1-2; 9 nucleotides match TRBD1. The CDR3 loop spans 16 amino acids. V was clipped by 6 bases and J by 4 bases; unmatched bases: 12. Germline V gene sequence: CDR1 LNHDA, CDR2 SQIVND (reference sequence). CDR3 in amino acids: CASSRRTGDGGYGYTF. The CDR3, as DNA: TGTGCCAGTAGCCGCCGGACAGGGGATGGGGGCTATGGCTACACCTTC. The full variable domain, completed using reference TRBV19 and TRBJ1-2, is DGGITQSPKYLFRKEGQNVTLSCEQNLNHDAMYWYRQDPGQGLRLIYYSQIVNDFQKGDIAEGYSVSREKKESFPLTVTSAQKNPTAFYLCASSRRTGDGGYGYTFGSGTRLTVV.

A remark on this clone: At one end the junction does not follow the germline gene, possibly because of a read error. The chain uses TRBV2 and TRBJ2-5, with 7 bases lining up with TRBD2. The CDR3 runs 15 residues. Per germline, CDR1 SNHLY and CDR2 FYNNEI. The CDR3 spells CASSELALAAPTRYF. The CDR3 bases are TGTGCCAGCAGTGAACTGGCTCTAGCGGCGCCGACCCGGTACTTC.

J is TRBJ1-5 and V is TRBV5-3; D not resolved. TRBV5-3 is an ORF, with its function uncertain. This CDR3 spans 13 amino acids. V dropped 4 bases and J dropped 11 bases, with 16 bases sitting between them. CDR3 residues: CARSLRHCRSQHF. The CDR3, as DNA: TGTGCCAGAAGCCTGCGACACTGCAGGTCCCAGCATTTT.

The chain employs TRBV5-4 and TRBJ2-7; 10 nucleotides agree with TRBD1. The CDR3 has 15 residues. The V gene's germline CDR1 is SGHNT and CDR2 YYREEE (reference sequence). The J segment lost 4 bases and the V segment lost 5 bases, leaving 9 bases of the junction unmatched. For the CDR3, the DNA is TGTGCCAGCAGTTCCCGGGACAGGGGCATTTACGAGCAGTACTTC. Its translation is CASSSRDRGIYEQYF.

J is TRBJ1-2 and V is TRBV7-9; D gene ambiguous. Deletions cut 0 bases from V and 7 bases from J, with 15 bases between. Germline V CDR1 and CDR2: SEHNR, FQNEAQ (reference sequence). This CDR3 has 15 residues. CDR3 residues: CASSLAVTTGSGYTF. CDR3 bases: TGTGCCAGCAGCTTAGCGGTGACAACCGGCAGTGGCTACACCTTC.